Each of the 8 T cell receptor beta chains below was sequenced from the same sample in a study of CD8 T cells in ankylosing spondylitis. MiXCR, applied by TCRdb to the 5' RACE reads, yields one record per CDR3 protein. Of roughly 250,000 distinct CDR3 sequences in the sample, about 10% were seen once. Sequenced sample: blood, either unsorted or a sorted T cell fraction (not recorded which). The receptor set was obtained from a male donor with ankylosing spondylitis or in good health (not recorded which).

Regarding this clonotype: Since a much larger clone is just one base distant, this may be a read error. V gene TRBV12-3 or TRBV12-4 combines with J gene TRBJ2-2; 14 bases fit TRBD2. With 3 bases clipped from V and 5 bases from J, the junction kept 2 bases outside the gene matches. This CDR3 comprises 16 residues. CDR3 DNA sequence: TGTGCCAGCAGTTTGGGACTAGCGGGAGTAACCGGGGAGCTGTTTTTT. Its protein is CASSLGLAGVTGELFF.

This clonotype was recorded many times. The genes are TRBV18 and TRBJ1-1, with a tentative D call TRBD1 (5 bases). Trimming took off 1 base at V and 1 base at J, with 10 bases between the two ends. CDR1 is KGHSH and CDR2 is LQKENI in the germline V gene. The CDR3 is 15 residues long. CDR3 nucleotide sequence: TGTGCCAGCTCACCACGAGGGACCGAGAACACTGAAGCTTTCTTT. Translation gives CASSPRGTENTEAFF. Full variable domain (remainder filled in from reference TRBV18 and TRBJ1-1): NAGVMQNPRHLVRRRGQEARLRCSPMKGHSHVYWYRQLPEEGLKFMVYLQKENIIDESGMPKERFSAEFPKEGPSILRIQQVVRGDSAAYFCASSPRGTENTEAFFGQGTRLTVV.

This clonotype occurred many times. The CDR3 DNA reads TGTGCCAGCAGTGCTACCCTGGGGCAGACTGCAGCAATGTTTTTT. This encodes CASSATLGQTAAMFF. The chain uses TRBV25-1 and TRBJ1-4; maybe TRBD1 (5 bases). The V gene's germline CDR1 is MGHDK and CDR2 SYGVNS. The CDR3 loop spans 15 amino acids. V shed 4 bases and J shed 15 bases, with 24 bases lying between them.

This clonotype was found many times. This chain joins TRBV11-2 and TRBJ2-1, with D unresolved. The germline CDR1 and CDR2 sequences are SGHAT and FQNNGV. The CDR3 extends over 11 amino acids. V lost 1 base and J 8 bases, leaving 3 bases between the germline ends. The CDR3 region is CASSLVYEQFF. Here the CDR3 DNA reads TGTGCCAGCAGCTTAGTCTATGAGCAGTTCTTC.

This clonotype was observed many times. The CDR3: CASSPEVAGVEETQYF. The CDR3 nucleotides read TGTGCCAGCTCCCCCGAGGTAGCGGGAGTGGAAGAGACCCAGTACTTC. This chain connects TRBV3-1 to TRBJ2-5, with 9 bases aligning to TRBD2. The CDR3 sequence is 16 residues long. The germline CDR1 and CDR2 sequences are LGHDT and YNNKEL (reference sequence). The V and J ends lost 8 bases and 3 bases, in that order; junction bases with no gene match: 13.

This clonotype has only a few counts. The gene calls are TRBV7-9 and TRBJ2-4, with D uncertain. V was pared by 0 bases and J by 9 bases, with 9 bases between. In germline, CDR1 is SEHNR, CDR2 FQNEAQ (reference sequence). CDR3 length equals 13 residues. The CDR3: CASSLAQSAIQYF. The CDR3 coding sequence is TGTGCCAGCAGCTTAGCGCAGTCCGCCATTCAGTACTTC.

This clonotype was detected many times. The CDR3 coding sequence is TGCGCCAGCAGCCCACACCAGGTCGATGGCTACACCTTC. Encoded protein: CASSPHQVDGYTF. V is TRBV5-1 and J is TRBJ1-2; D not certain. This CDR3 region has 13 residues. Per the germline V gene, CDR1 is SGHRS and CDR2 is YFSETQ. Trimming took off 4 bases at V and 6 bases at J, with 13 bases between the two ends.

This clonotype was detected only a few times. V is TRBV30 and J is TRBJ2-7; D is unclear. The germline V gene has CDR1 GTSNPN and CDR2 SVGIG (reference sequence). Trimming removed 5 bases at V and 7 bases at J, with 12 bases between. The CDR3 is 11 amino acids. CDR3 bases: TGTGCCTGGGCCACCTCCAGGGAGCAGTACTTC. This sequence encodes CAWATSREQYF.